This T cell receptor (beta chain) was recovered during a study of neurological immune-mediated disorders. Trimming cost V 1 base and J 7 bases; bases outside gene matches: 10. The CDR3 spans 16 residues. Germline CDR1 is SGHRS and CDR2 is YFSETQ. This clonotype was seen ten or more times. The antigen remains unidentified. Each TCR transcript was tagged with a 10-nucleotide random UMI during 5'RACE. Every sequencing run gave over 170 million TCR-beta sequences, taken from 15-18 subjects. TCRdb independently ran MiXCR on the 5' RACE reads; one entry per CDR3 protein. The data contain tens of thousands of distinct CDR3 sequences, about 14% of them singletons. Study-wide findings and caveats: In HTLV-1-associated myelopathy, TCR clonal expansion was greatest, whereas multiple sclerosis had the least, falling below healthy controls.

The chain recombines TRBV5-1 with TRBJ2-3; 9 bases map to TRBD2. This TCR was sampled from a woman aged 45 to 65 in good health. The sample taken for sequencing was PBMCs. CDR3 protein: CASSLTAGGPMYTQYF. CDR3 DNA: TGCGCCAGCAGCTTGACAGCGGGAGGCCCCATGTATACGCAGTATTTT.